A selection of T cell receptor beta chains follows, all from one sample in a study of OX40 agonist ivuxolimab in advanced cancers. The method was immunoSEQ multiplex PCR; TCRdb's version includes in-frame clones alone and lacks a portion of them. Among approximately 15,000 clones listed, 85% to 95% were seen once. This specimen was CD4+ or CD8+ T cells sorted from blood, taken in a trial of the OX40 agonist ivuxolimab. These TCRs come from an adult with an advanced solid tumor such as melanoma, head and neck, liver or kidney cancer. CDR3s include the opening cysteine and the closing phenylalanine or tryptophan. A D gene is named only where the DNA matches it firmly. Size is omitted from some rows. Given values are once, few, many or a class for expanded clones.

clone_size,j_call,v_call,d_call,cdr3_nt,cdr3_aa
.,TRBJ2-2,TRBV4-3,.,TGCGCCAGCAGCCAAGATCGCGGGACTCGACACACCCGGGAGCTGTTTTTT,CASSQDRGTRHTRELFF
once,TRBJ2-7,TRBV27,.,TGTGCCACCTCCTACGAGCAGTACTTC,CATSYEQYF
.,TRBJ2-3,TRBV7-7,TRBD1,TGTGCTAGCAGCTTGGGACAGGGGGATACGCAGTATTTT,CASSLGQGDTQYF
.,TRBJ1-1,TRBV27,.,TGTGCCAGCAGTTTGAATTCTGGGTTGGTCACTGAAGCTTTCTTT,CASSLNSGLVTEAFF
.,TRBJ1-5,TRBV28,.,TGTGCCAGCAGTTTGAGGCAGGGTGTTCAGCCCCAGCATTTT,CASSLRQGVQPQHF
.,TRBJ2-7,TRBV7-3,TRBD2,TGTGCCAGCAGCTGTACTCCCGGGACTAGTCTCTCGGGCGAGCAGTACTTC,CASSCTPGTSLSGEQYF
.,TRBJ2-1,TRBV7-3,.,TGTGCCAGCAGCTTTACGGGGGGCGCGAACAATGAGCAGTTCTTC,CASSFTGGANNEQFF
.,TRBJ1-2,TRBV25-1,.,TGTGCCAGCGGCGGGGGGGCGTTTGGGAGCTATGGCTACACCTTC,CASGGGAFGSYGYTF
.,TRBJ1-6,TRBV10-1,.,TGCGCCAGCAGTGATGAGACAGTGGGGAATTCACCCCTCCACTTT,CASSDETVGNSPLHF
.,TRBJ2-1,TRBV4-2,TRBD2,TGTGCCAGCAGCGAAGCGGGAGTGACCTACAATGAGCAGTTCTTC,CASSEAGVTYNEQFF
.,TRBJ2-5,TRBV6-1,.,TGTGCCAGCAGTGAAGGAGTATGGGAAGAGACCCAGTACTTC,CASSEGVWEETQYF
once,TRBJ1-5,TRBV12-5,TRBD1,TGTGCTAGTGGTTTGGTATTGAATAGGGGACAGACAATCAGCCATCAGCCCCAGCATTTT,CASGLVLNRGQTISHQPQHF
.,TRBJ2-7,TRBV9,.,TGTGCCAGCAGCTCCCGACAGTACTCCTACGAGCAGTACTTC,CASSSRQYSYEQYF
.,TRBJ1-1,TRBV5-6,.,TGTGCCAGCAGTATTTTCTTGAACACTGAAGCTTTCTTT,CASSIFLNTEAFF